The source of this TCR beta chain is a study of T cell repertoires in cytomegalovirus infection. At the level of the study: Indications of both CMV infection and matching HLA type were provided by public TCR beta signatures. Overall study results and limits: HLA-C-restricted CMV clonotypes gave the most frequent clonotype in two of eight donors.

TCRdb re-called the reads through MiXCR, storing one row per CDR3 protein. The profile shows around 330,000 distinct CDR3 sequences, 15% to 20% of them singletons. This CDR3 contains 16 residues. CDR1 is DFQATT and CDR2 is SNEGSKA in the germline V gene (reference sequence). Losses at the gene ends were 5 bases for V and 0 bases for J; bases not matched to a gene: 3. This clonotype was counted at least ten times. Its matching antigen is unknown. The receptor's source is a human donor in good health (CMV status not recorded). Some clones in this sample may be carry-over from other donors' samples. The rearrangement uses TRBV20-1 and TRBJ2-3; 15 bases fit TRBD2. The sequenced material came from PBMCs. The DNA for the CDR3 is TGCAGTGCTCCGGGACTAGCGGGGGGTAGCACAGATACGCAGTATTTT. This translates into CSAPGLAGGSTDTQYF.